This T cell receptor (beta chain) was found in a study of siplizumab effects on memory and regulatory T cells. Findings and caveats of the study: Mappable CD4+ clones that were alloreactive averaged about 69% Treg-derived with siplizumab versus approximately 30% in controls. Alloreactive sequences tracing back to unstimulated CD4+ memory cells were significantly reduced by siplizumab.

This clone appeared a single time. Its antigen remains unknown. CDR3 size: 14 residues. Germline assignment: CDR1 MNHNY and CDR2 SVGAGI (reference sequence). Trimming removed 6 bases from V and 4 bases from J, with 15 bases in between. Sequencing used immunoSEQ multiplex PCR; TCRdb keeps in-frame clones, though not all of them. The sample consists of about 68,000 clones, around 93% of them appearing once. The receptor was isolated from a human donor in good health. The V and J genes are TRBV6-6 and TRBJ1-1; D ambiguous. The sequenced sample consisted of CD8+ T cells sorted from blood. The CDR3 here is CASSFGRELTEAFF. The CDR3 DNA reads as TGTGCCAGCAGCTTTGGACGGGAGCTCACTGAAGCTTTCTTT.